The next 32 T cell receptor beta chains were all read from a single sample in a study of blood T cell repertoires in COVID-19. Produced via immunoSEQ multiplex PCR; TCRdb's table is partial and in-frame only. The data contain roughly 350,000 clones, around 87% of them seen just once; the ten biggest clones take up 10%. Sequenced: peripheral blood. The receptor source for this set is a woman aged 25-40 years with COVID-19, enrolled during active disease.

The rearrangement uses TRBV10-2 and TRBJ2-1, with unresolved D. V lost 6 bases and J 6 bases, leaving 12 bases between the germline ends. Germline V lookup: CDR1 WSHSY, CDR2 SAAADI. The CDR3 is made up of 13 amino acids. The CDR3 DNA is TGCGCCAGCAGCCCCCAGCGTGCCAATGAGCAGTTCTTC. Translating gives CASSPQRANEQFF.

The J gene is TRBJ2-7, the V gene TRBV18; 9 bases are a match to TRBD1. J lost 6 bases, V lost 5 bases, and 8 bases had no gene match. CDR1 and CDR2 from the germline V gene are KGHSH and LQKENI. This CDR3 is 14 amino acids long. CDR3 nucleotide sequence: TGTGCCAGCTCATTGGTACAGGGGGCCGGCGAGCAGTACTTC. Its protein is CASSLVQGAGEQYF. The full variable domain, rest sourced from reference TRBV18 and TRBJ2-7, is NAGVMQNPRHLVRRRGQEARLRCSPMKGHSHVYWYRQLPEEGLKFMVYLQKENIIDESGMPKERFSAEFPKEGPSILRIQQVVRGDSAAYFCASSLVQGAGEQYFGPGTRLTVT.

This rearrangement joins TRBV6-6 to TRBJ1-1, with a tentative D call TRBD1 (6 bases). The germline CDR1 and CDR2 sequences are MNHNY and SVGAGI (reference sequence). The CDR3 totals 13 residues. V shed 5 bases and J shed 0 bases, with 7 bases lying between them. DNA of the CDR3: TGTGCCAGCAGTCAGGGGTTGAACACTGAAGCTTTCTTT. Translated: CASSQGLNTEAFF.

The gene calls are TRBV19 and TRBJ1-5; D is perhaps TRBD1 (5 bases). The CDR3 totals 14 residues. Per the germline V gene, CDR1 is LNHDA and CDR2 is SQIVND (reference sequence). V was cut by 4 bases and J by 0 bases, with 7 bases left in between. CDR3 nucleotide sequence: TGTGCCAGTAGTAGGCAGGGTAGCAATCAGCCCCAGCATTTT. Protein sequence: CASSRQGSNQPQHF.

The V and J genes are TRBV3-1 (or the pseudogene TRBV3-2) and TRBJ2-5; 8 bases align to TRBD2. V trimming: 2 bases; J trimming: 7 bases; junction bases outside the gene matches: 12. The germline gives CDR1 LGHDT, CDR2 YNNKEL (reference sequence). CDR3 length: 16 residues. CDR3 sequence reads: CASSQKIRREEGTQYF. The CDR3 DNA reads TGTGCCAGCAGCCAAAAAATACGGCGGGAGGAAGGGACCCAGTACTTC.

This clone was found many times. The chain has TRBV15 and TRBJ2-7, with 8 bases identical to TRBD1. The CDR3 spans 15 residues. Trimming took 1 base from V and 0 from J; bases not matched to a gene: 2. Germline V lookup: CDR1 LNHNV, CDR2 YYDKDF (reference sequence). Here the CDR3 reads CATSRGTGSSYEQYF. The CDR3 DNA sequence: TGTGCCACCAGCAGAGGGACAGGGAGCTCCTACGAGCAGTACTTC.

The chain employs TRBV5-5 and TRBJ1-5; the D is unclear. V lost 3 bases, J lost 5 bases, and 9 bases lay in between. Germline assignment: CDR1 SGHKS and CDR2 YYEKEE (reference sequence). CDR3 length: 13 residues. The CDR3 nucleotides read TGTGCCAGCAGCTCAGACCTAGATCAGCCCCAGCATTTT. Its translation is CASSSDLDQPQHF.

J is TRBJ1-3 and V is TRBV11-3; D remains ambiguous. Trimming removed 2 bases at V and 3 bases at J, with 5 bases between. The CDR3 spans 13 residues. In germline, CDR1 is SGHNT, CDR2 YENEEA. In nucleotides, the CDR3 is TGTGCCAGCAGCTTAAGCGGTGGAAACACCATATATTTT. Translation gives CASSLSGGNTIYF.

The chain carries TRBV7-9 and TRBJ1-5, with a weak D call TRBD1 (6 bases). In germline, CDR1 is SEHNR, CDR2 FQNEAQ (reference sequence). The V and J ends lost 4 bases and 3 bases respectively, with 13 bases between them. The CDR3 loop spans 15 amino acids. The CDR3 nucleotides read TGTGCCAGCAGCTCCGGACAGAATTTCAATCAGCCCCAGCATTTT. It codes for CASSSGQNFNQPQHF.

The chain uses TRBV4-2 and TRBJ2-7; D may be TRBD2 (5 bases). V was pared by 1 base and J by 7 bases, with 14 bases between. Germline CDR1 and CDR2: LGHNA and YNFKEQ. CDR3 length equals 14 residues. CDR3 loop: CASSQGRSPGEQYF. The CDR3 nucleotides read TGTGCCAGCAGCCAAGGGCGGTCCCCGGGGGAGCAGTACTTC.

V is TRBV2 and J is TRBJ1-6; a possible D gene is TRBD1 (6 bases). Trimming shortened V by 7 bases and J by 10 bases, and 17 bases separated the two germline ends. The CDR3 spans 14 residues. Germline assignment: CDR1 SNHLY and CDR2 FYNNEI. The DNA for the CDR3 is TGTGCCAGCACTGGCGAACAGGGTGTCTCACCCCTCCACTTT. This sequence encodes CASTGEQGVSPLHF. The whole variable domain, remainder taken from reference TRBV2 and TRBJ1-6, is EPEVTQTPSHQVTQMGQEVILRCVPISNHLYFYWYRQILGQKVEFLVSFYNNEISEKSEIFDDQFSVERPDGSNFTLKIRSTKLEDSAMYFCASTGEQGVSPLHFGNGTRLTVT.

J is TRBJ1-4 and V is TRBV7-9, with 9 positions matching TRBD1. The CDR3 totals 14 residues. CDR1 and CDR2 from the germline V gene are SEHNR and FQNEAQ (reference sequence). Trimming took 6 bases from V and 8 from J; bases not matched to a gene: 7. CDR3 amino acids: CASSPGTGLEKLFF. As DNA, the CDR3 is TGTGCCAGCAGTCCCGGGACAGGGCTCGAAAAACTGTTTTTT. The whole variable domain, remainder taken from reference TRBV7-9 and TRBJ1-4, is DTGVSQNPRHKITKRGQNVTFRCDPISEHNRLYWYRQTLGQGPEFLTYFQNEAQLEKSRLLSDRFSAERPKGSFSTLEIQRTEQGDSAMYLCASSPGTGLEKLFFGSGTQLSVL.

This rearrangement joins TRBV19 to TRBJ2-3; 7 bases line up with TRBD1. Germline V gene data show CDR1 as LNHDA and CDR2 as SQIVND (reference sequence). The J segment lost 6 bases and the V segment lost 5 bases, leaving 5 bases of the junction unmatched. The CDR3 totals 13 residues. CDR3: CASSPGGRDTQYF. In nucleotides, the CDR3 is TGTGCCAGTAGTCCAGGGGGACGGGATACGCAGTATTTT.

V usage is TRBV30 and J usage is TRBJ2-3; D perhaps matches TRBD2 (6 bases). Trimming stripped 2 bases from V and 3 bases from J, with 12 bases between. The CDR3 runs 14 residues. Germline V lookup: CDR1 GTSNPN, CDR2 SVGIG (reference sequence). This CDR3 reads CAWSQRALTDTQYF. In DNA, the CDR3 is TGTGCCTGGAGTCAGCGGGCATTAACAGATACGCAGTATTTT. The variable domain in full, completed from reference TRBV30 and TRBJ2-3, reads SQTIHQWPATLVQPVGSPLSLECTVEGTSNPNLYWYRQAAGRGLQLLFYSVGIGQISSEVPQNLSASRPQDRQFILSSKKLLLSDSGFYLCAWSQRALTDTQYFGPGTRLTVL.

CDR3 protein: CASSLNGRAPDTQYF. The CDR3 region has the DNA TGTGCCAGCAGTTTGAACGGGAGGGCCCCGGATACGCAGTATTTT. The chain joins TRBV6-6 to TRBJ2-3; TRBD2 matches at 8 bases. The CDR3 loop spans 15 amino acids. Germline V gene sequence: CDR1 MNHNY, CDR2 SVGAGI (reference sequence). V lost 4 bases, J lost 6 bases, and 9 bases stayed unmatched.

CDR3 residues: CASSLRASRTYNEQFF. The CDR3 nucleotides read TGTGCCAGCAGCTTAAGGGCTAGCCGAACCTACAATGAGCAGTTCTTC. This chain links TRBV7-2 with TRBJ2-1, with D possibly matching TRBD2 (5 bases). CDR3 length: 16 amino acids. Germline CDR1 is SGHTA and CDR2 is FQGNSA. Trimming removed 2 bases at V and 2 bases at J, with 13 bases between.

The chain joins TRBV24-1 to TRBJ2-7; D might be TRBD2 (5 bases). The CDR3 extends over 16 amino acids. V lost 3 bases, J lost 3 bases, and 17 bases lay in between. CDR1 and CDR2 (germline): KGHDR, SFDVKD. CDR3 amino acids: CATSDVGPEGRYEQYF. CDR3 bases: TGTGCCACCAGTGATGTAGGACCCGAGGGCCGCTACGAGCAGTACTTC.

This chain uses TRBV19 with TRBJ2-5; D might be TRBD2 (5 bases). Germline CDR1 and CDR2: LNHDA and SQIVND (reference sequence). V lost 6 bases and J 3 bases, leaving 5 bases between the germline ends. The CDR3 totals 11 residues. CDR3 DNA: TGTGCCAGTAGGGGAGAAGAGACCCAGTACTTC. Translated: CASRGEETQYF.

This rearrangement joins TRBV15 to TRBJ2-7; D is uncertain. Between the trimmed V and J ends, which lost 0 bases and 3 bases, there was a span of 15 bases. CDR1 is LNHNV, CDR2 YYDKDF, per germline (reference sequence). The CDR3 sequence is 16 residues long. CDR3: CATSRDRSQSFYEQYF. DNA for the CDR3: TGTGCCACCAGCAGAGATCGTTCGCAGTCTTTCTACGAGCAGTACTTC. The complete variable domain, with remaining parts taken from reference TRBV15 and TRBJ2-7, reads DAMVIQNPRYQVTQFGKPVTLSCSQTLNHNVMYWYQQKSSQAPKLLFHYYDKDFNNEADTPDNFQSRRPNTSFCFLDIRSPGLGDTAMYLCATSRDRSQSFYEQYFGPGTRLTVT.

The chain's CDR3 is CASSLATGLSGNTIYF. As DNA, the CDR3 is TGTGCCAGCAGCTTAGCCACGGGTCTCTCTGGAAACACCATATATTTT. This chain links TRBV11-2 with TRBJ1-3; D gene ambiguous. V lost 1 base and J lost 0, with 10 bases in between. Germline CDR1 SGHAT, CDR2 FQNNGV. The CDR3 has 16 amino acids.

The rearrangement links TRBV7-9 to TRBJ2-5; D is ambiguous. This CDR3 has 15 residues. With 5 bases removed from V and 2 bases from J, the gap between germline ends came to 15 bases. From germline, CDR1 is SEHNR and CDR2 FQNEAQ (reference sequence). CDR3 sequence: CASSPPKSEQETQYF. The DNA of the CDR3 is TGTGCCAGCAGCCCACCAAAGAGCGAACAAGAGACCCAGTACTTC.

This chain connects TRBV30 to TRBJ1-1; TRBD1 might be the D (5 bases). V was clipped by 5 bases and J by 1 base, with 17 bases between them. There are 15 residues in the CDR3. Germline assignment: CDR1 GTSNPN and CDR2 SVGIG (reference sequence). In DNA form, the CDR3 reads TGTGCCTGGGAGACGATCGGGACTGCGAACACTGAAGCTTTCTTT. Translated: CAWETIGTANTEAFF. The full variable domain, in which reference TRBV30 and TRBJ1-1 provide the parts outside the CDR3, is SQTIHQWPATLVQPVGSPLSLECTVEGTSNPNLYWYRQAAGRGLQLLFYSVGIGQISSEVPQNLSASRPQDRQFILSSKKLLLSDSGFYLCAWETIGTANTEAFFGQGTRLTVV.

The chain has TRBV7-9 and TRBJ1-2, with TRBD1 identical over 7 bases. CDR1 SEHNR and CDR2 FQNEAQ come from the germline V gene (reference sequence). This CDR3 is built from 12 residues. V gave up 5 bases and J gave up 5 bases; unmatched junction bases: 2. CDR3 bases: TGTGCCAGCAGCCAGACAGGGTATGGCTACACCTTC. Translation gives CASSQTGYGYTF.

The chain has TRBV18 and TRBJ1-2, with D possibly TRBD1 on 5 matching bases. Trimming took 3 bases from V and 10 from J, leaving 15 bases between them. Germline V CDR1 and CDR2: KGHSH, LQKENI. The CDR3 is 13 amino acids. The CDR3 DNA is TGTGCCAGCTCACCGACTCGACAGAATCTCTACACCTTC. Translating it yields CASSPTRQNLYTF.

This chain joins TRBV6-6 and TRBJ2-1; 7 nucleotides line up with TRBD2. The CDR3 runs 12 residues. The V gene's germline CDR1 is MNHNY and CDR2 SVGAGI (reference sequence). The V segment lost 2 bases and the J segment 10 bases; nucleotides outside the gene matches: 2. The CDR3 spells CASSYGEGEQFF. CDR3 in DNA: TGTGCCAGCAGTTACGGGGAGGGAGAGCAGTTCTTC.

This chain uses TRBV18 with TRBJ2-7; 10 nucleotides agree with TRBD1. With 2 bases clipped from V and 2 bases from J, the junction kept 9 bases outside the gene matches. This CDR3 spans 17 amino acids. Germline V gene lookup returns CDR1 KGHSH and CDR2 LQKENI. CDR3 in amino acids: CASSPEVGQGLTYEQYF. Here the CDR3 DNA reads TGTGCCAGCTCACCAGAAGTGGGACAGGGGTTGACCTACGAGCAGTACTTC.

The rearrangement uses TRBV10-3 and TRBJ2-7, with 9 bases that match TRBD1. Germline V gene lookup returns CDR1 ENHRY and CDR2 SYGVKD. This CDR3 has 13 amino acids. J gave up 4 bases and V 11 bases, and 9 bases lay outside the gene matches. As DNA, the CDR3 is TGTGCCTCAAACCGGGACAGGGAATACGAGCAGTACTTC. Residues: CASNRDREYEQYF.

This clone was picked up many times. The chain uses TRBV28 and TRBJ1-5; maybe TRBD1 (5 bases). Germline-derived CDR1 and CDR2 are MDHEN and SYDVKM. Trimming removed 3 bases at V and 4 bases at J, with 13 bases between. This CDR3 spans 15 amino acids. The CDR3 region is CASSLAGTWNQPQHF. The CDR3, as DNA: TGTGCCAGCAGTTTGGCGGGGACGTGGAATCAGCCCCAGCATTTT. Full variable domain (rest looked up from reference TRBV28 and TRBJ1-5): DVKVTQSSRYLVKRTGEKVFLECVQDMDHENMFWYRQDPGLGLRLIYFSYDVKMKEKGDIPEGYSVSREKKERFSLILESASTNQTSMYLCASSLAGTWNQPQHFGDGTRLSIL.

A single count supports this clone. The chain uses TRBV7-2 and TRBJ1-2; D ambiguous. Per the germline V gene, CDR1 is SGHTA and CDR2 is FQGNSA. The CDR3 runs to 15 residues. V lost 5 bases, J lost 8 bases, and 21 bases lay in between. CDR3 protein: CASSPNYRPEQGYTF. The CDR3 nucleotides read TGTGCCAGCAGCCCCAACTACCGGCCGGAGCAGGGCTACACCTTC.

The CDR3 loop reads CASSLAGGQYNEQFF. The CDR3 DNA reads TGTGCCAGCAGCTTGGCCGGAGGGCAGTACAATGAGCAGTTCTTC. V usage is TRBV5-4 and J usage is TRBJ2-1; TRBD2 might be the D (6 bases). The ends were cut back, 0 bases at V and 4 bases at J, with 11 bases in the middle. The CDR3 runs to 15 residues. Germline CDR1 reads SGHNT; CDR2 reads YYREEE (reference sequence).

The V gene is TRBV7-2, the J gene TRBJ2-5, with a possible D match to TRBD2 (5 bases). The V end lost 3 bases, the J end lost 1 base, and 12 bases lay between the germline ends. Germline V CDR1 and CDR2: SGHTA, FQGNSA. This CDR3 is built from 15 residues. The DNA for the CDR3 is TGTGCCAGCAGCTTGGACTCCAACCCCCAAGAGACCCAGTACTTC. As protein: CASSLDSNPQETQYF.

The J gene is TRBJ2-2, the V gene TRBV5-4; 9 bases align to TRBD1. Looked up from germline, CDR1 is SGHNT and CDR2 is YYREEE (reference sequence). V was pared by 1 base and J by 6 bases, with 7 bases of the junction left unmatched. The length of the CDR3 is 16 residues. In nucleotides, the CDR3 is TGTGCCAGCAGCTTGATGACAGGGGGTGGGTCCGGGGAGCTGTTTTTT. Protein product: CASSLMTGGGSGELFF.